One sample yielded the 10 T cell receptor beta chains listed below, sequenced in a study of prognosis after radiotherapy for stage I lung cancer. Starting from genomic DNA, TCR beta CDR3 was amplified through two-round multiplex PCR. With primers specific to each TRBV and TRBJ gene, the first-round PCR was performed. TCRdb used MiXCR to reprocess the multiplex PCR reads, holding one entry per CDR3 protein. The sample has about 16,000 distinct CDR3 sequences; approximately 31% are singletons. The specimen was PBMCs, collected before or after stereotactic body radiation therapy (not recorded which). The origin of the receptors is a donor of 50 years or more with non-small cell lung cancer.

In regard to this clonotype: Since the CDR3 does not end with the conserved phenylalanine or tryptophan, this likely comes from a read error. This chain uses TRBV12-3 or TRBV12-4 with TRBJ2-7, with 8 bases lining up with TRBD2. The CDR3 has 12 amino acids. V was pared by 8 bases and J by 2 bases, with 2 bases of the junction left unmatched. The CDR3 nucleotides are TGTGCCAGCTCGGGGGGGACCTACGAGCAGTACCTC. This sequence encodes CASSGGTYEQYL.

This clonotype was counted at least ten times. This rearrangement joins TRBV9 to TRBJ1-2; D is uncertain. The CDR3 has 13 residues. Per the germline V gene, CDR1 is SGDLS and CDR2 is YYNGEE. V shed 4 bases and J shed 8 bases, with 15 bases lying between them. The CDR3 here is CASSPGDLTGYTF. CDR3 sequence (DNA): TGTGCCAGCAGCCCGGGTGATTTGACCGGCTACACCTTC.

This clonotype was seen ten or more times. The V call is TRBV19, the J call TRBJ2-7; D is tentatively TRBD1 or TRBD2 (5 bases each). Trimming removed 6 bases at V and 3 bases at J, with 15 bases between. This CDR3 has 14 residues. Germline CDR1 reads LNHDA; CDR2 reads SQIVND (reference sequence). The DNA of the CDR3 is TGTGCCAGTAGCCCCGGGACCACCCGCTACGAGCAGTACTTC. Protein: CASSPGTTRYEQYF.

Remarks on this clonotype: A much larger clone sits a single nucleotide away, making a read error possible. This sequence joins TRBV6-2 or TRBV6-3 and TRBJ1-5, with D hard to call. The CDR3 runs 14 residues. Trimming cost V 5 bases and J 6 bases, with 14 bases left between them. CDR1 is MNHEY and CDR2 is SVGEGT in the germline V gene. The CDR3 loop is CASSEVLISQPQHF. The CDR3 DNA follows: TGTGCCAGCAGTGAAGTACTGATTAGTCAGCCCCAGCATTTT.

V is TRBV27 and J is TRBJ2-1; D remains ambiguous. This CDR3 is built from 12 residues. V lost 10 bases to trimming and J lost 6 bases, with 13 bases between them. Germline V gives CDR1 MNHEY, CDR2 SMNVEV (reference sequence). The CDR3 is CAIIPSSNEQFF. CDR3 nucleotide sequence: TGTGCCATCATTCCATCTAGCAATGAGCAGTTCTTC.

This clonotype was picked up one time. This likely stems from a read error, as it lies one base from a far larger clone. This chain links TRBV6-5 with TRBJ2-1; 7 bases fit TRBD1. This CDR3 comprises 14 residues. Germline-derived CDR1 and CDR2 are MNHEY and SVGAGI. CDR3 in DNA: TGTGCCAGCGGAAGTCGGGACAGCTACGATGAGCAGTTCTTC. It translates to CASGSRDSYDEQFF.

V usage is TRBV5-1 and J usage is TRBJ2-1; 13 bases agree with TRBD2. Germline-derived CDR1 and CDR2 are SGHRS and YFSETQ. The CDR3 covers 16 residues. J lost 1 base, V lost 7 bases, and 5 bases had no gene match. The CDR3: CASRPGLAGSYNEQFF. The CDR3 DNA reads as TGCGCCAGCCGCCCGGGACTAGCGGGATCCTACAATGAGCAGTTCTTC.

Many counts were recorded for this clonotype. The chain links TRBV30 to TRBJ2-7; perhaps D is TRBD1 or TRBD2 (5 bases each). This CDR3 has 11 residues. V was clipped by 3 bases and J by 5 bases, with 8 bases between them. Germline CDR1 and CDR2: GTSNPN and SVGIG (reference sequence). The CDR3 DNA is TGTGCCTGGAGCCGGGACGACGAGCAGTACTTC. As protein: CAWSRDDEQYF.

This clonotype came up many times. V usage is TRBV30 and J usage is TRBJ1-1; D not resolved. V was trimmed by 6 bases and J by 5 bases, leaving 16 bases between them. Per germline, CDR1 GTSNPN and CDR2 SVGIG (reference sequence). The CDR3 has 13 residues. In nucleotides, the CDR3 is TGTGCCTGCAGTAGGCCCTTTGAGACTGAAGCTTTCTTT. It translates to CACSRPFETEAFF.

With respect to this clonotype: With only one base between it and a far larger clone, this is likely a read error. The chain links TRBV6-4 to TRBJ2-6, with TRBD1 identical over 7 bases. Germline V gene lookup returns CDR1 MRHNA and CDR2 SNTAGT. This CDR3 has 19 amino acids. The CDR3 DNA sequence: TGTGCCAGCAGCGTCAACGGGGACAGACAATACTCTGGGACCAACGTCCTGACTTTC. It codes for CASSVNGDRQYSGTNVLTF.